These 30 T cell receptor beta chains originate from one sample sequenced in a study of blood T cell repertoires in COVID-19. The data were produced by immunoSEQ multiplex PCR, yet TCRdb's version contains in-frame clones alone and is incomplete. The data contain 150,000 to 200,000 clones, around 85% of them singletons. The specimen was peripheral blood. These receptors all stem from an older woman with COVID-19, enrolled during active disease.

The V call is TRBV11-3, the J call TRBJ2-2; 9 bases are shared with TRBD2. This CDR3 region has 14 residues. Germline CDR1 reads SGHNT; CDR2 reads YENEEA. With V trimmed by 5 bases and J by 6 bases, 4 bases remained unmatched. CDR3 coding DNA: TGTGCCAGCAGCCTAATAGCGGGAGCCGGGGAGCTGTTTTTT. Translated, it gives CASSLIAGAGELFF.

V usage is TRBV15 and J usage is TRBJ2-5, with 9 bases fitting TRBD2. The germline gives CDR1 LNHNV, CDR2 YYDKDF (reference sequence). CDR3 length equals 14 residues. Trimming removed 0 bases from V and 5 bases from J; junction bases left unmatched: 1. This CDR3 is CATSRDSGSETQYF. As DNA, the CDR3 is TGTGCCACCAGCAGAGATAGCGGGAGTGAGACCCAGTACTTC.

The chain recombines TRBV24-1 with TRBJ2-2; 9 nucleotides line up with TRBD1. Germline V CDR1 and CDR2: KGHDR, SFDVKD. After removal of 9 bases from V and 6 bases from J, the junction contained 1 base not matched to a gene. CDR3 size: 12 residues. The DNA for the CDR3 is TGTGCCACCGGGACAGGGCCCGGGGAGCTGTTTTTT. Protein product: CATGTGPGELFF.

The DNA of the CDR3 is TGTGCCAGCAGCCAAGATCACGGGGGAGGTGGCTACACCTTC. Translating it yields CASSQDHGGGGYTF. The chain has TRBV4-2 and TRBJ1-2; TRBD1 might be the D (5 bases). This CDR3 has 14 amino acids. The V gene's germline CDR1 is LGHNA and CDR2 YNFKEQ. V lost 0 bases and J 7 bases, leaving 12 bases between the germline ends.

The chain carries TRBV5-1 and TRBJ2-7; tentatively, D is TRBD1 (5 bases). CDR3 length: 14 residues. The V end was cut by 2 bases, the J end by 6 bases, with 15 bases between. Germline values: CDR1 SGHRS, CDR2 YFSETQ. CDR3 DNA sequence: TGCGCCAGCAGCTTAGTAGGCAGGGCGCTCGAGCAGTACTTC. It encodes CASSLVGRALEQYF.

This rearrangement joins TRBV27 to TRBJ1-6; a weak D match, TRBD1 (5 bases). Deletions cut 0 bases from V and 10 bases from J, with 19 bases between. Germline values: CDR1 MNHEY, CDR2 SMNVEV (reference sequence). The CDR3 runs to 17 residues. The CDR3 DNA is TGTGCCAGCAGTTTATCGATAGGCGGGGGTGCGGGCTCACCCCTCCACTTT. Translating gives CASSLSIGGGAGSPLHF.

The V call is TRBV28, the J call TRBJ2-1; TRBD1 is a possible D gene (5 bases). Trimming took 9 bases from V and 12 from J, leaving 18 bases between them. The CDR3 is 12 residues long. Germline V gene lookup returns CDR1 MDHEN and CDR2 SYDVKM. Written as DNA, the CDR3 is TGTGCCAGTGAATCCTTAGGGGTACGGCAGTTCTTC. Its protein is CASESLGVRQFF.

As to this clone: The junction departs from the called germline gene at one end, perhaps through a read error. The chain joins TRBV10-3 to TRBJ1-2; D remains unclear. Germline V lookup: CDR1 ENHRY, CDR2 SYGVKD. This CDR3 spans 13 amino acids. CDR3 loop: CAITGDQNFGYTF. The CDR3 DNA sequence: TGTGCCATCACGGGAGACCAGAACTTTGGCTACACCTTC.

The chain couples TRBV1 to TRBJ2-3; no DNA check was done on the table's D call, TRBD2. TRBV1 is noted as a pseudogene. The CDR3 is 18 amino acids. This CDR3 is CTSSPQFTRLGRADTQYF. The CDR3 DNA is TGCACCAGCAGCCCACAATTTACTAGACTAGGTCGCGCAGATACGCAGTATTTT.

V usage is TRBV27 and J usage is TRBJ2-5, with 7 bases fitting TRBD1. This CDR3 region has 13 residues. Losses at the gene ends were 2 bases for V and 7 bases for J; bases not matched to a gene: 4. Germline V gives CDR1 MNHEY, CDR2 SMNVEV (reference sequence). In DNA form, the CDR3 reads TGTGCCAGCAGTTTAAACAGGGGAAGGACCCAGTACTTC. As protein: CASSLNRGRTQYF.

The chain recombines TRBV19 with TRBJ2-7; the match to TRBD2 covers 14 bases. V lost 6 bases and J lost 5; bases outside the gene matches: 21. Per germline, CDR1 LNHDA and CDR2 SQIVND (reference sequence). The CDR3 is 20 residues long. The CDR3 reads CASSRKPPGLAGVGDHEQYF. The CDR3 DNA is TGTGCCAGTAGCCGAAAACCCCCGGGACTAGCGGGAGTGGGCGACCACGAGCAGTACTTC.

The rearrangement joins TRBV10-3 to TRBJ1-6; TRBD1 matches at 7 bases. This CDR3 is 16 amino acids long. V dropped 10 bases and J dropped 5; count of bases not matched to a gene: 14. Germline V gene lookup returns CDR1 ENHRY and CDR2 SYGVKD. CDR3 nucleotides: TGTGCCAGCAGAGAACAGGGGTCCGCGAATAATTCACCCCTCCACTTT. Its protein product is CASREQGSANNSPLHF.

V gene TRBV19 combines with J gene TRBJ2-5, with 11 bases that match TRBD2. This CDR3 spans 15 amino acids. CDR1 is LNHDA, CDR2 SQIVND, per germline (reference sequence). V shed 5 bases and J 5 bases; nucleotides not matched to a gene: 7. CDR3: CASSFLAGGAETQYF. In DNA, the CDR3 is TGTGCCAGTAGTTTCCTAGCGGGAGGAGCGGAGACCCAGTACTTC.

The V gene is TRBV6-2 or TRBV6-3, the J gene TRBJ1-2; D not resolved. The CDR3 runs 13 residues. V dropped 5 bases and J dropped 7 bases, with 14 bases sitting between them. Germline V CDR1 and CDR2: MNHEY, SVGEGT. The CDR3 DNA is TGTGCCAGCAGTGATGTATTATTGGCTGGCTACACCTTC. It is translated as CASSDVLLAGYTF.

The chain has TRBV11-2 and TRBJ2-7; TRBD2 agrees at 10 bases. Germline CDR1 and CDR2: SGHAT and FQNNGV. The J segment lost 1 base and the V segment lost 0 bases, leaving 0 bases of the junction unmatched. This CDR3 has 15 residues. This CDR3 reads CASSLELAGSYEQYF. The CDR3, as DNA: TGTGCCAGCAGCTTAGAACTAGCGGGATCCTACGAGCAGTACTTC.

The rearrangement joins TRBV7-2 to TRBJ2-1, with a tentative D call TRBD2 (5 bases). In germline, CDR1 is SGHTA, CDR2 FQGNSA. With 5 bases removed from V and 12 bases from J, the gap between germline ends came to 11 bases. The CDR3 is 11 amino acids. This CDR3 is CASSRTSGQFF. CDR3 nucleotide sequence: TGTGCCAGCAGCCGAACTAGTGGGCAGTTCTTC.

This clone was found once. The CDR3 sequence is CASSGWREINYGYTF. Written as DNA, the CDR3 is TGTGCCAGCAGCGGGTGGAGGGAAATTAACTATGGCTACACCTTC. This chain joins TRBV6-5 and TRBJ1-2, with no clear D. The CDR3 spans 15 residues. Trimming pared 6 bases from V and 1 base from J, leaving 15 bases between. CDR1 is MNHEY and CDR2 is SVGAGI in the germline V gene.

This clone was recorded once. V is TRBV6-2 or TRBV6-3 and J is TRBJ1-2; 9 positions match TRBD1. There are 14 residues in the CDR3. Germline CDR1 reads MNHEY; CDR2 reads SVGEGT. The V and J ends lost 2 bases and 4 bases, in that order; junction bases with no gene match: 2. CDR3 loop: CASSYTGGGYGYTF. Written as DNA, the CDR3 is TGTGCCAGCAGTTACACAGGGGGCGGCTATGGCTACACCTTC.

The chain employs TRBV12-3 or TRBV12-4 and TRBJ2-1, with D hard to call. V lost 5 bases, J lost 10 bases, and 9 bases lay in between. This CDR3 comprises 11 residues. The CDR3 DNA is TGTGCCAGCAGTCCTACTTGGGAGCAGTTCTTC. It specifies CASSPTWEQFF.

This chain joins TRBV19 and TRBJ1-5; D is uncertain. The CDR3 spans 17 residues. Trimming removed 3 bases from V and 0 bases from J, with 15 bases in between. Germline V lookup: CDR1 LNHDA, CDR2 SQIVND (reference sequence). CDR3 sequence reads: CASSIRGQRHSNQPQHF. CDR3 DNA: TGTGCCAGTAGTATTAGAGGGCAGCGCCATAGCAATCAGCCCCAGCATTTT.

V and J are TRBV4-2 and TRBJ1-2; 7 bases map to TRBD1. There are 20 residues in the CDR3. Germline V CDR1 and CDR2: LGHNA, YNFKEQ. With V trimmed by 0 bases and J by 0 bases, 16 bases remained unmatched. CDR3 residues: CASSQDPQGVTPRANYGYTF. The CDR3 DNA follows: TGTGCCAGCAGCCAAGATCCCCAGGGGGTTACACCTAGAGCTAACTATGGCTACACCTTC.

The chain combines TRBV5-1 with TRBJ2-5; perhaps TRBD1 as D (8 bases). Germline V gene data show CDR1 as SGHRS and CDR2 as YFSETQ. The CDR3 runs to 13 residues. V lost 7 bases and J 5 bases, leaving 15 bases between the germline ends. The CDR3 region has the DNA TGCGCCAGCGCCACAGGGGGGGTGGAGACCCAGTACTTC. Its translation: CASATGGVETQYF.

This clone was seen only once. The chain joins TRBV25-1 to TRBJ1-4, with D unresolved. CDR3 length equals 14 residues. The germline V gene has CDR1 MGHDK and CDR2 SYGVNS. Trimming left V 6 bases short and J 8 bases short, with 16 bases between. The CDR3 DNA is TGTGCCAGCAGACCCCGAACAGAGCGGGAAAAACTGTTTTTT. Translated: CASRPRTEREKLFF.

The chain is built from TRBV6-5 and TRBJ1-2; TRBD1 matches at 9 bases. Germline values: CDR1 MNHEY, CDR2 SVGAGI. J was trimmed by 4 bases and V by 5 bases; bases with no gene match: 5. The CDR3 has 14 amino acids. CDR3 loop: CASSRDREGYGYTF. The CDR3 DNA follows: TGTGCCAGCAGTAGGGACAGGGAAGGCTATGGCTACACCTTC.

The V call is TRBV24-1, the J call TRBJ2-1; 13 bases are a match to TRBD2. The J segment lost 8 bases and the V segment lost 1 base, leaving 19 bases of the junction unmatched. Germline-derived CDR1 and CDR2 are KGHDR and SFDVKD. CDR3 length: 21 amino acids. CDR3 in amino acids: CATSDLPRLAGGQAKIDEQFF. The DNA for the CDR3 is TGTGCCACCAGTGATTTACCGAGACTAGCGGGAGGTCAGGCTAAGATCGATGAGCAGTTCTTC.

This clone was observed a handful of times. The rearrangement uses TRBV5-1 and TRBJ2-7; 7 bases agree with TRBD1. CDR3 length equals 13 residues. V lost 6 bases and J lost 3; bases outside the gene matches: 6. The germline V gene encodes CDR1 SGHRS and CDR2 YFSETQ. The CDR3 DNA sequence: TGCGCCAGCACTGAGGGGGCCGGCTACGAGCAGTACTTC. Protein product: CASTEGAGYEQYF.

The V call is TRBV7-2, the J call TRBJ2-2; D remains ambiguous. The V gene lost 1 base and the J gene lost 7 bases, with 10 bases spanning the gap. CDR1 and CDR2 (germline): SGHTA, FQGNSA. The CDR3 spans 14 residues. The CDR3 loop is CASSLGASFGELFF. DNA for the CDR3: TGTGCCAGCAGCTTAGGGGCTTCCTTCGGGGAGCTGTTTTTT.

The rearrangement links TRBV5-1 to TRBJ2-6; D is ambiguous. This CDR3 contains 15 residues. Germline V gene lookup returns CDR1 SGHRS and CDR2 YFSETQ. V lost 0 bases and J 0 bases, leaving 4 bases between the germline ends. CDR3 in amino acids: CASSLELSGANVLTF. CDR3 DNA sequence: TGCGCCAGCAGCTTGGAACTCTCTGGGGCCAACGTCCTGACTTTC.

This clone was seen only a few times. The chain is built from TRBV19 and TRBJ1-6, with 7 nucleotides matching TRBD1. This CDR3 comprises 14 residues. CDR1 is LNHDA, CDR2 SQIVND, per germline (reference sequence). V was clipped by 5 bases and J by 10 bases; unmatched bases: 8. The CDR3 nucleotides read TGTGCCAGTAGTTCTTCAGGGGGACGGTCACCCCTCCACTTT. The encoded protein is CASSSSGGRSPLHF.

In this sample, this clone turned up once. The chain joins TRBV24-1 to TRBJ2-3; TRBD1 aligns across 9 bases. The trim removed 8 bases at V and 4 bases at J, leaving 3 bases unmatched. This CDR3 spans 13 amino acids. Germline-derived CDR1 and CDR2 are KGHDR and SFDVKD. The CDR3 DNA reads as TGTGCCACCACCCGGACAGGGGCAGATACGCAGTATTTT. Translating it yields CATTRTGADTQYF.